This T cell receptor (beta chain) was documented in a study of T cells after yellow fever vaccination (dated by TCRdb to between 2018 and 2020). Broadly, across the study: Libraries from fractions with low cell numbers were prepared with the SMART-Seq v4 Ultra Low Input RNA kit. The cohort comprised two healthy male donors, one aged 18 to 30 and one aged 30 to 39 years. Bulk PBMC replicates and cell subsets were isolated from blood drawn at multiple timepoints before and after both primary and secondary immunization. Bulk TCR alpha and beta repertoires were sequenced longitudinally to track T-cell clones before and after primary and booster YFV17D yellow fever vaccination. Overall results and qualifications from the work: After the booster, most clones that had expanded after primary vaccination were detected again (approximately 97% of CD4 and more than 85% of CD8), suggesting broad maintenance of memory. A small fraction of clonotypes showed up in both the CD4 and CD8 compartments, probably as a result of convergent recombination. Only two donors were included in the study, so the extent to which the findings can be generalized is limited. Compared with the primary T-cell response, the secondary T-cell response was weaker but faster, peaking on day 5 rather than day 15. FACS-sorted repertoires could contain abundant contaminating clonotypes from the bulk population, so computational filtering was required.

V gives up 7 bases and J gives up 4 bases, and the segment between their germline ends measures 22 bases. Including the terminal cysteine and phenylalanine, the CDR3 comprises 15 residues. Only the CDR3 region is kept as DNA, spanning 45 bases read in frame from base 1. According to the germline V gene, CDR1 reads SQVTM and CDR2 reads ANQGSEA. The treatment or condition label for this specimen denotes: live attenuated yellow fever vaccine strain. At every blood-draw timepoint, two biological replicates of bulk PBMCs were collected. A standard Ficoll-Paque protocol was used to isolate PBMCs from peripheral blood. TriZol was used to extract RNA from bulk PBMCs, from CD4 and CD8 fractions, and from dextramer-positive and dextramer-negative fractions. This clonotype was counted at least ten times. Its antigen has not been determined. No much larger clonotype is one base removed from it; base qualities were not supplied.

The sequencer listed for this sample is Illumina NovaSeq 6000. TCR cDNA was synthesized by 5'RACE template switching, which introduced a universal primer site and unique molecular identifiers. Priming of cDNA synthesis was performed from both the TCR alpha and TCR beta constant segments. Libraries were amplified in two PCR steps, with sample barcodes and sequencing adapters added in the second step. Sequencing of the libraries was done on either Illumina HiSeq 2500 (2x100 bp) or NovaSeq (2x150 bp). The paper's processing steps were these. Reads were demultiplexed and collapsed into UMI consensus sequences with MIGEC, and V(D)J alignment was performed with MiXCR. Vaccine-responding clonotypes were identified with edgeR using replicate PBMC samples, with FDR below 0.01 and a log2 fold change above 5 up to day 15 being required. Bulk clonotypes were assigned CD4 or CD8 identity according to which sequenced CD4 or CD8 repertoire held them at higher abundance. TCRdb redid the processing of the public reads, applying fastp at Q25 and MiXCR, and retained in-frame beta chains. Entries are consolidated by CDR3 protein sequence, retaining the most common genes and DNA. The authors' filters were not applied to this entry. The sample data list about 260,000 distinct CDR3 sequences, and 3.6% of these were observed just once. The ten biggest clones cover 15% to 20% of the sample.

Sequenced material: PBMCs, taken 15 days after the yellow fever booster vaccination. Recombination joined TRBV29-1 with TRBJ1-1; TRBD1 is a weak D gene call, 5 bases matching. The receptor was isolated from a man between 18 and 29 years old who received the YFV17D yellow fever vaccine. The nucleotide sequence reads as follows: TGCAGCGCTCAGTGGGGGTGGGGTAGTGTCACTGAAGCTTTCTTT. Translation gives CSAQWGWGSVTEAFF.